This T cell receptor (beta chain) is drawn from a study of blood T cell repertoires in COVID-19. The wider study: Material from acute and convalescent COVID-19 was sourced from the United States, Italy and Spain. PBMCs, B-cell-depleted T cells, or T cells provided the cDNA or gDNA that made up the material.

Per the original methods: Scientists estimated how many nucleated cells there were by amplifying reference gene primers. Data came from immunoSEQ multiplex PCR; TCRdb stores just in-frame clones and leaves some out. V, J and clone size are those of that table, while D and trimming were read from the DNA. The sample carries approximately 74,000 clones, around 93% recorded once. The sample holds one count of this clone. This TCR came from a woman aged 55-69 years with active COVID-19. Sequencing input: peripheral blood.

The DNA for the CDR3 is TGTGCCAGCAGCTTTGCCGGGAACACTGAAGCTTTCTTT. Its protein product is CASSFAGNTEAFF. V usage is TRBV5-4 and J usage is TRBJ1-1; D remains ambiguous. The germline CDR1 and CDR2 sequences are SGHNT and YYREEE (reference sequence). Trimming shortened V by 2 bases and J by 1 base, and 6 bases separated the two germline ends. The CDR3 spans 13 residues.